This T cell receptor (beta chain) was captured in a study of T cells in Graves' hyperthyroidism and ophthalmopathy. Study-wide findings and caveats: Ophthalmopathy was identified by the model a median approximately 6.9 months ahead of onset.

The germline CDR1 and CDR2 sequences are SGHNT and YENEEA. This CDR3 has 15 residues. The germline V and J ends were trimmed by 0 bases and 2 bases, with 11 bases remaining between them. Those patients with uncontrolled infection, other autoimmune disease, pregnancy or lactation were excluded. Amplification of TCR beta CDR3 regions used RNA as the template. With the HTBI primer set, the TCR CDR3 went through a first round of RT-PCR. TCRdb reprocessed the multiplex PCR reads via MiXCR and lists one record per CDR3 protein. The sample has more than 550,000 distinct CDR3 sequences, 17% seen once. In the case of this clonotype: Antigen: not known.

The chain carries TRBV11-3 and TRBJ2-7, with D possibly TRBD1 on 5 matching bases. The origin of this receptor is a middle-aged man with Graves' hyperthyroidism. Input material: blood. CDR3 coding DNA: TGTGCCAGCAGCTTAGAAGGCCAGGGCCCCTACGAGCAGTACTTC. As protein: CASSLEGQGPYEQYF.